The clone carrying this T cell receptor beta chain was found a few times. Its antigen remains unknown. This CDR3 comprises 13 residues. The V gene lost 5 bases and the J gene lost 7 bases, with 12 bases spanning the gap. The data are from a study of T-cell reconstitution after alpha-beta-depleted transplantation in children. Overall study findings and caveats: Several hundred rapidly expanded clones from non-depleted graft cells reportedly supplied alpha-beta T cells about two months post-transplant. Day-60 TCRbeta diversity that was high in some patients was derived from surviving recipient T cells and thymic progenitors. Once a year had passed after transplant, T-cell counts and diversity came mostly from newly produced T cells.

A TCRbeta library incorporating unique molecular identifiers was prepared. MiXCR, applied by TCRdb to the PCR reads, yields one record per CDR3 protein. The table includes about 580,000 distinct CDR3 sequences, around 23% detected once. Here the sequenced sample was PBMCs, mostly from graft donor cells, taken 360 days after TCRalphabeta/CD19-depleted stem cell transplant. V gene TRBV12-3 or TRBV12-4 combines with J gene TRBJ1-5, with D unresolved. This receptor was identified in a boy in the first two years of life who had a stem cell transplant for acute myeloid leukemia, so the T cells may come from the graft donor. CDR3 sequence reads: CASSQRIGQPQHF. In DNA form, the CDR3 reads TGTGCCAGCAGTCAACGGATAGGACAGCCCCAGCATTTT.